The present T cell receptor beta chain was sequenced within a study of Ad26.COV2.S vaccination and SARS-CoV-2 variants. For the study at large: Intramuscularly, Ad26.COV2.S was given either once or twice, 56 days apart.

The V gene's germline CDR1 is SGHDT and CDR2 YYEEEE. The CDR3 totals 14 residues. V was pared by 2 bases and J by 4 bases, with 10 bases between. Comments on this clone: Antigen specificity is unknown.

The treatment here: some 20 received Ad26.COV2.S at low or high dose, single or two shots; roughly five received placebo; per-sample allocation not given. Day 63 following the first vaccine or placebo injection was when the samples were taken. Boston hosted the donor, who was an adult aged 18-55 years. Overall study results and limits: In TCR breadth and depth analyses, total T cell responses may have been underestimated.

Only in-frame clones appear in the TCRdb table, and some are missing; sequencing was by immunoSEQ multiplex PCR. Found here are 380,000 or so clones, 75% to 90% of them singletons; the top ten hold about 11%. This chain connects TRBV5-6 to TRBJ2-1; D ambiguous. This sample comprised peripheral blood, obtained in a trial of Ad26.COV2.S vaccine versus placebo. The TCR sequence derives from a person between 18 and 59 years old who received the Ad26.COV2.S COVID-19 vaccine or a placebo. The CDR3: CASSLMSGYNEQFF. The DNA for the CDR3 is TGTGCCAGCAGCTTAATGTCGGGTTACAATGAGCAGTTCTTC.